The T cell receptor (beta chain) under discussion was sequenced for a study of shared clonotypes between healthy human individuals. Using immunoSEQ multiplex PCR, the repertoire was profiled, and TCRdb retains in-frame clones only, with some absent. The sample includes around 650,000 clones, approximately 96% of them seen just once. In germline, CDR1 is SGHAT, CDR2 FQNNGV. Trimming cost V 0 bases and J 2 bases, with 11 bases left between them. This CDR3 is 15 amino acids long. Naive CD8 cells lacked CD45RO and underwent positive selection for CCR7, leaving out terminally differentiated effector memory CD45RA+ cells.

Sequencing was done on a sample of naive CD8+ T cells sorted from blood. The sequence was collected from a woman in her thirties in good health. The J gene is TRBJ2-7, the V gene TRBV11-2; D unclear. DNA of the CDR3: TGTGCCAGCAGCTTAGATAAGGGTACCCCCTACGAGCAGTACTTC. Its protein product is CASSLDKGTPYEQYF.